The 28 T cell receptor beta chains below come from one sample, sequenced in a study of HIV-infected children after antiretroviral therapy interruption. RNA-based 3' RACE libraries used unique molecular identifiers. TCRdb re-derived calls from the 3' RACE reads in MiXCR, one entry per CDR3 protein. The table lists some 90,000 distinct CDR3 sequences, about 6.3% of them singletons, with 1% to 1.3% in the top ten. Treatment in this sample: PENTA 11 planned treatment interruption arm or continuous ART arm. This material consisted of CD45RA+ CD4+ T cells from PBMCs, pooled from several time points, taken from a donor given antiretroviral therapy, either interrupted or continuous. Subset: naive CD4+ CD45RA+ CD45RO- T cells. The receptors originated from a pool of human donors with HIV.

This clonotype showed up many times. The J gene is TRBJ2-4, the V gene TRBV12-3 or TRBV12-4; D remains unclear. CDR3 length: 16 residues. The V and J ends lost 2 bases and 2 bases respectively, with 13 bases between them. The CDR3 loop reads CASSLFWVGTKNIQYF. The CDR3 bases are TGTGCCAGCAGTTTATTCTGGGTTGGGACCAAAAACATTCAGTACTTC.

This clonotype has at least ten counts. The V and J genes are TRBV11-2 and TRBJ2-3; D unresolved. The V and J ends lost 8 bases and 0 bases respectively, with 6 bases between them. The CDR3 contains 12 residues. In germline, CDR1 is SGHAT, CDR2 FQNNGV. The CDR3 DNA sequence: TGTGCCAGCCTGCATAGCACAGATACGCAGTATTTT. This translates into CASLHSTDTQYF.

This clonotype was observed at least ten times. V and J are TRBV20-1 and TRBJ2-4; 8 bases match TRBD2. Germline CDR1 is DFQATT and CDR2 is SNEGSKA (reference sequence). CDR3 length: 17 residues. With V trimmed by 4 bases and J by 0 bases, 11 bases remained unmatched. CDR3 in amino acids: CSAKSIPSGGAKNIQYF. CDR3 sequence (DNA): TGCAGTGCTAAGAGTATTCCAAGCGGGGGAGCCAAAAACATTCAGTACTTC.

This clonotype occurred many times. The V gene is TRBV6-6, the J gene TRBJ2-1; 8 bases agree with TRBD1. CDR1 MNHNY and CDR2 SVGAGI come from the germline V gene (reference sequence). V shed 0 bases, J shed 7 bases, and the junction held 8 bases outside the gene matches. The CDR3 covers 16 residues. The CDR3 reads CASSYSSQGAYNEQFF. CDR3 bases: TGTGCCAGCAGTTACTCTTCCCAGGGGGCGTATAATGAGCAGTTCTTC.

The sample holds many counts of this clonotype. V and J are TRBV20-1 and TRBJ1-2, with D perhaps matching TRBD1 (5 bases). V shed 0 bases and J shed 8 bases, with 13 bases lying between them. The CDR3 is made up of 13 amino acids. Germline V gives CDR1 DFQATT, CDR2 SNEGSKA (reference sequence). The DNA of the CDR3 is TGCAGTGCTAGAGAAGGGGCAGTAAGAGGCTACACCTTC. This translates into CSAREGAVRGYTF.

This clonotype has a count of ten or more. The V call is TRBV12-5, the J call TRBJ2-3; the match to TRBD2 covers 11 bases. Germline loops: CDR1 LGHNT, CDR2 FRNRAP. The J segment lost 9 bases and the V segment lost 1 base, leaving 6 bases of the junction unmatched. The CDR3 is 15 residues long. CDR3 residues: CASGLGLAGTDTQYF. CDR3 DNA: TGTGCTAGTGGTTTGGGACTAGCGGGGACCGACACGCAGTATTTT.

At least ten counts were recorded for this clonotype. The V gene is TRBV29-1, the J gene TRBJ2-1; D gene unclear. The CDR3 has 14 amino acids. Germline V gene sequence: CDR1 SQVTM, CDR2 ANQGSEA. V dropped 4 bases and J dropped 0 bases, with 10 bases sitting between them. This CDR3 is CSVGGVSSYNEQFF. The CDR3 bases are TGCAGCGTTGGTGGGGTTAGCTCCTACAATGAGCAGTTCTTC.

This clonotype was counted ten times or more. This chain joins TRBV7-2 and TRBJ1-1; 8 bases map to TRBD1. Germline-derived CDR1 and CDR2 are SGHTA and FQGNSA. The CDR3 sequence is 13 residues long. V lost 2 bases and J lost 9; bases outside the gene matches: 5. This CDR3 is CASSLSGGEKAFF. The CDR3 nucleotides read TGTGCCAGCAGCTTATCAGGGGGCGAAAAAGCTTTCTTT. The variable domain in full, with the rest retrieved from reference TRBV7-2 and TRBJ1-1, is GAGVSQSPSNKVTEKGKDVELRCDPISGHTALYWYRQSLGQGLEFLIYFQGNSAPDKSGLPSDRFSAERTGGSVSTLTIQRTQQEDSAVYLCASSLSGGEKAFFGQGTRLTVV.

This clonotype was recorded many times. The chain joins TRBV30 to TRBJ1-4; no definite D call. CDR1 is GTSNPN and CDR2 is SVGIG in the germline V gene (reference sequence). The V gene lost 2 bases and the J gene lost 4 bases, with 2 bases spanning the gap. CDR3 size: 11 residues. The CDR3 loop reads CAWSRNEKLFF. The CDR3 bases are TGTGCCTGGAGTCGTAATGAAAAACTGTTTTTT. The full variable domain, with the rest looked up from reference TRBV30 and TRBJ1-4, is SQTIHQWPATLVQPVGSPLSLECTVEGTSNPNLYWYRQAAGRGLQLLFYSVGIGQISSEVPQNLSASRPQDRQFILSSKKLLLSDSGFYLCAWSRNEKLFFGSGTQLSVL.

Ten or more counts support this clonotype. DNA for the CDR3: TGCAGCGTTCACCGAGGTTATGGCTACACCTTC. Translated, it gives CSVHRGYGYTF. The chain has TRBV29-1 and TRBJ1-2, with D unclear. The CDR3 contains 11 residues. Germline CDR1 and CDR2: SQVTM and ANQGSEA. Trimming took 5 bases from V and 5 from J, leaving 9 bases between them.

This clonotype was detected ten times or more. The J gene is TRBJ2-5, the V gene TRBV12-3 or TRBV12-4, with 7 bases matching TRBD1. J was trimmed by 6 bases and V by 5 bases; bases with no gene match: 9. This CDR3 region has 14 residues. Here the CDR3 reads CASSEGQFLKTQYF. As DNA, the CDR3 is TGTGCCAGCAGTGAGGGACAGTTCCTCAAGACCCAGTACTTC.

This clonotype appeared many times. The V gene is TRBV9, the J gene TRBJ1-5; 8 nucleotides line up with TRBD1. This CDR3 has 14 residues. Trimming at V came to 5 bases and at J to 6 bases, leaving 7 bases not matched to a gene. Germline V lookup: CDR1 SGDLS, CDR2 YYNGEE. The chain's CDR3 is CASSQGAWGQPQHF. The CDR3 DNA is TGTGCCAGCAGTCAGGGGGCGTGGGGTCAGCCCCAGCATTTT.

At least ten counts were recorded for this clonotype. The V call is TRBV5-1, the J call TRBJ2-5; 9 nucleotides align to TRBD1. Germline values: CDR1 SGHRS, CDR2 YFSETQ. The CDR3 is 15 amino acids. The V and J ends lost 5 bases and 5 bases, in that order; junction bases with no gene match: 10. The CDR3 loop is CASRQGATHWETQYF. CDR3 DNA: TGCGCCAGCAGACAGGGGGCGACTCATTGGGAGACCCAGTACTTC. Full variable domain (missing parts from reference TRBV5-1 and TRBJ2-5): KAGVTQTPRYLIKTRGQQVTLSCSPISGHRSVSWYQQTPGQGLQFLFEYFSETQRNKGNFPGRFSGRQFSNSRSEMNVSTLELGDSALYLCASRQGATHWETQYFGPGTRLLVL.

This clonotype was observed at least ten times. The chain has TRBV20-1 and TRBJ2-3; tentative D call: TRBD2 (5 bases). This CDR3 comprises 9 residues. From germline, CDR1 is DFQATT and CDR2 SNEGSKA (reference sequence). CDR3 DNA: TGCAGGGGAGAGGATACGCAGTATTTT. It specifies CRGEDTQYF.

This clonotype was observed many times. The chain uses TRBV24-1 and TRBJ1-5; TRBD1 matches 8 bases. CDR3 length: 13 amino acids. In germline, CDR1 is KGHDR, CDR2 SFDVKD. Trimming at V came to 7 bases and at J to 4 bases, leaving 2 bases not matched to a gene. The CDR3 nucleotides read TGTGCCACCAGGGGGACAGGTAATCAGCCCCAGCATTTT. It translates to CATRGTGNQPQHF.

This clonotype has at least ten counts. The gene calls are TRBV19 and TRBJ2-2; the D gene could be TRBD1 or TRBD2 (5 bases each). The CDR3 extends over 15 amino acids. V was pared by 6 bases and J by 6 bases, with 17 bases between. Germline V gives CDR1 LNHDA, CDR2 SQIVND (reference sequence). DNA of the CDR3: TGTGCCAGTAGCCTCTCCGGGGCCTCCCCCGGGGAGCTGTTTTTT. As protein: CASSLSGASPGELFF.

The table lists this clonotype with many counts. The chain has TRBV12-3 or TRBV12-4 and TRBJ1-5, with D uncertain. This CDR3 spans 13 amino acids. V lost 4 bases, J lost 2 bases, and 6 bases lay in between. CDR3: CASSSAGNQPQHF. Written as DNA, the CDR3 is TGTGCCAGCAGTTCAGCAGGCAATCAGCCCCAGCATTTT.

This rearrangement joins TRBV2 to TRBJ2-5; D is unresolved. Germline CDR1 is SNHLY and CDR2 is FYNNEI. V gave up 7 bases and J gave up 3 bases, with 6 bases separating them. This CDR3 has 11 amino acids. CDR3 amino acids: CASTRKETQYF. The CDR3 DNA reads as TGTGCCAGCACTAGAAAAGAGACCCAGTACTTC.

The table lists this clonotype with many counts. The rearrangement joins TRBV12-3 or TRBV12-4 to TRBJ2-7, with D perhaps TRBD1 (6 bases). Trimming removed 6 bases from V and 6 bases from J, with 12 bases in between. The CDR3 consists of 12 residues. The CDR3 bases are TGTGCCAGCAGCTGGGGACAAGGCGAGCAGTACTTC. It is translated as CASSWGQGEQYF.

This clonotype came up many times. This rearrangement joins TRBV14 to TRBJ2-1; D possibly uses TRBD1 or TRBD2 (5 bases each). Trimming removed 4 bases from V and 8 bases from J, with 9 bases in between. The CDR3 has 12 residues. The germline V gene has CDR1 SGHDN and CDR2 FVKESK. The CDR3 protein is CASSLLGDEQFF. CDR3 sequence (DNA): TGTGCCAGCAGCCTGCTGGGGGATGAGCAGTTCTTC.

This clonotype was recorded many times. The CDR3 DNA sequence: TGTGCCAGCAGCCTTCGTGGGAGAGATACTTACAATGAGCAGTTCTTC. As protein: CASSLRGRDTYNEQFF. The chain carries TRBV7-9 and TRBJ2-1; perhaps TRBD2 as D (5 bases). V gave up 5 bases and J gave up 4 bases, with 18 bases separating them. Looked up from germline, CDR1 is SEHNR and CDR2 is FQNEAQ (reference sequence). The CDR3 runs 16 residues.

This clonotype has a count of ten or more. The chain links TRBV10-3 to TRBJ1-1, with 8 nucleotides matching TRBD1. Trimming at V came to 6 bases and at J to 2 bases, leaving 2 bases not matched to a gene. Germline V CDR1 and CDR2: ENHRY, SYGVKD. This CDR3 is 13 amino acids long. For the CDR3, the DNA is TGTGCCATCAGCGGACAGGGTAACACTGAAGCTTTCTTT. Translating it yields CAISGQGNTEAFF.

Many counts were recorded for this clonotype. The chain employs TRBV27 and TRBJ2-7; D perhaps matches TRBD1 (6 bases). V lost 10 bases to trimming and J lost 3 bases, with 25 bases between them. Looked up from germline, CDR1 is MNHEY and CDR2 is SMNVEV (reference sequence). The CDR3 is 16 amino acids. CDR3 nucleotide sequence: TGTGCCAATCCGACTCCCCCTGGACAGATACACTACGAGCAGTACTTC. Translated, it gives CANPTPPGQIHYEQYF.

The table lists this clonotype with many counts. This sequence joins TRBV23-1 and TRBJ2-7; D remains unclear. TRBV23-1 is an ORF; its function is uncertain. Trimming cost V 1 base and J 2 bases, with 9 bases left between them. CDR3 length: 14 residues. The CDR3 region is CASSQLQDPYEQYF. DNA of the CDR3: TGCGCCAGCAGTCAATTGCAGGACCCCTACGAGCAGTACTTC.

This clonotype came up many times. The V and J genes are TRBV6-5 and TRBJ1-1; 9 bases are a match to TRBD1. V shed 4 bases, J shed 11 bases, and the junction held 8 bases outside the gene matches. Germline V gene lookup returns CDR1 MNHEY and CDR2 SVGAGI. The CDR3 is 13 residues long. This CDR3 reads CASSSLGQGTAFF. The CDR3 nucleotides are TGTGCCAGCAGTTCCTTGGGACAGGGAACGGCTTTCTTT.

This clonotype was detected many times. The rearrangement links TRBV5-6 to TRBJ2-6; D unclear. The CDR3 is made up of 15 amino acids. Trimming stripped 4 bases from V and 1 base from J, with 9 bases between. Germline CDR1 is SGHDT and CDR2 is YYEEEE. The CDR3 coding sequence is TGTGCCAGCAGCCTGCCCCCTTCTGGGGCCAACGTCCTGACTTTC. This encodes CASSLPPSGANVLTF.

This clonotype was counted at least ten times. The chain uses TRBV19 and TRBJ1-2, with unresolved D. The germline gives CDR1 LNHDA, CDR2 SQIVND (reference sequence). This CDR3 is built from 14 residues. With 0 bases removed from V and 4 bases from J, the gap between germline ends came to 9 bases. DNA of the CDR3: TGTGCCAGTAGTATAGAACGGGGAGGCTATGGCTACACCTTC. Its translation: CASSIERGGYGYTF.

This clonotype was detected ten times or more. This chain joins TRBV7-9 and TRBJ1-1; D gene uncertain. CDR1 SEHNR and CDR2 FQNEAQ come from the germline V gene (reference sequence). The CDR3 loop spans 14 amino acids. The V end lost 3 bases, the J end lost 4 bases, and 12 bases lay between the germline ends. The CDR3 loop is CASSFSQEATEAFF. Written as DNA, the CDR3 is TGTGCCAGCAGCTTCTCCCAGGAGGCCACTGAAGCTTTCTTT. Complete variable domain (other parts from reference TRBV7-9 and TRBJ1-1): DTGVSQNPRHKITKRGQNVTFRCDPISEHNRLYWYRQTLGQGPEFLTYFQNEAQLEKSRLLSDRFSAERPKGSFSTLEIQRTEQGDSAMYLCASSFSQEATEAFFGQGTRLTVV.